The 25 T cell receptor beta chains in this list originate from one sample, sequenced in a study of blood T cell repertoires in COVID-19. The table came from immunoSEQ multiplex PCR; TCRdb's copy has only in-frame clones and leaves some out. The sample contains 200,000 to 300,000 clones, 83% of which appear only once. The sample consisted of peripheral blood. These receptors were obtained from a human donor in a cohort sampled during active COVID-19.

This chain links TRBV11-3 with TRBJ2-3, with D perhaps matching TRBD1 (6 bases). The length of the CDR3 is 13 residues. The V gene lost 5 bases and the J gene lost 4 bases, with 10 bases spanning the gap. The germline V gene encodes CDR1 SGHNT and CDR2 YENEEA. The CDR3, as DNA: TGTGCCAGCAGCGTACAGGGCCCAGATACGCAGTATTTT. Translated, it gives CASSVQGPDTQYF.

J is TRBJ1-4 and V is TRBV7-9, with D possibly being TRBD1 (5 bases). V gave up 5 bases and J gave up 5 bases, with 15 bases separating them. The germline gives CDR1 SEHNR, CDR2 FQNEAQ (reference sequence). This CDR3 is 15 amino acids long. The CDR3 nucleotides are TGTGCCAGCAGCCTCTCCGGGACTGTCAATGAAAAACTGTTTTTT. It is translated as CASSLSGTVNEKLFF.

The chain recombines TRBV19 with TRBJ2-1; 9 bases are shared with TRBD2. The V gene end was trimmed by 4 bases and the J gene end by 2 bases; junction bases not matched to a gene: 9. The CDR3 is made up of 17 amino acids. The germline V gene has CDR1 LNHDA and CDR2 SQIVND (reference sequence). The CDR3 sequence is CASSTVFSGRAYNEQFF. In DNA form, the CDR3 reads TGTGCCAGTAGTACGGTGTTTAGCGGGAGAGCCTACAATGAGCAGTTCTTC.

This chain uses TRBV5-1 with TRBJ2-3; 12 bases map to TRBD2. The CDR3 consists of 16 residues. V gave up 0 bases and J gave up 4 bases; unmatched junction bases: 3. Germline V gene sequence: CDR1 SGHRS, CDR2 YFSETQ. The CDR3 DNA sequence: TGCGCCAGCAGCTTGGGGACTAGCGGGAATGCAGATACGCAGTATTTT. Translation gives CASSLGTSGNADTQYF.

The table lists this clone with a count of one. The V call is TRBV5-1, the J call TRBJ2-3; 9 bases agree with TRBD2. Trimming removed 3 bases from V and 2 bases from J; junction bases left unmatched: 10. The CDR3 extends over 17 amino acids. Germline CDR1 and CDR2: SGHRS and YFSETQ. The CDR3 is CASSSSPSGDSTDTQYF. The CDR3 region has the DNA TGCGCCAGCAGCTCCTCTCCTAGCGGGGACTCCACAGATACGCAGTATTTT. Full variable domain (missing parts from reference TRBV5-1 and TRBJ2-3): KAGVTQTPRYLIKTRGQQVTLSCSPISGHRSVSWYQQTPGQGLQFLFEYFSETQRNKGNFPGRFSGRQFSNSRSEMNVSTLELGDSALYLCASSSSPSGDSTDTQYFGPGTRLTVL.

V usage is TRBV27 and J usage is TRBJ2-3; 7 nucleotides align to TRBD2. Germline V gene data show CDR1 as MNHEY and CDR2 as SMNVEV (reference sequence). The CDR3 is made up of 17 amino acids. After removal of 4 bases from V and 4 bases from J, the junction contained 14 bases not matched to a gene. CDR3 loop: CASSWTSRGKGPDTQYF. The CDR3 DNA sequence: TGTGCCAGCAGTTGGACTAGTCGGGGGAAGGGGCCAGATACGCAGTATTTT.

The CDR3 is CATKRGGAPNTDTQYF. The CDR3 DNA reads as TGTGCCACCAAGCGCGGGGGGGCCCCAAACACAGATACGCAGTATTTT. V and J are TRBV6-6 and TRBJ2-3; 9 bases map to TRBD2. V was clipped by 10 bases and J by 2 bases; unmatched bases: 13. The CDR3 consists of 16 residues. Germline V gene lookup returns CDR1 MNHNY and CDR2 SVGAGI (reference sequence).

The chain links TRBV7-8 to TRBJ2-3, with D possibly matching TRBD2 (6 bases). Trimming removed 6 bases from V and 7 bases from J, with 20 bases in between. The CDR3 covers 15 residues. The germline gives CDR1 SGHVS, CDR2 FQNEAQ. The CDR3 here is CASSTPRGESNTQYF. The DNA of the CDR3 is TGTGCCAGCAGTACCCCGCGGGGTGAATCGAATACGCAGTATTTT. Looking up the rest from reference TRBV7-8 and TRBJ2-3 gives the full variable domain: GAGVSQSPRYKVAKRGQDVALRCDPISGHVSLFWYQQALGQGPEFLTYFQNEAQLDKSGLPSDRFFAERPEGSVSTLKIQRTQQEDSAVYLCASSTPRGESNTQYFGPGTRLTVL.

The chain has TRBV4-1 and TRBJ2-3; TRBD2 aligns across 12 bases. This CDR3 has 17 amino acids. In germline, CDR1 is MGHRA, CDR2 YSYEKL. With 4 bases clipped from V and 2 bases from J, the junction kept 7 bases outside the gene matches. The CDR3 bases are TGCGCCAGCAGCCCCGGACTAGCGGGAAGGAACACAGATACGCAGTATTTT. Amino acids: CASSPGLAGRNTDTQYF.

This chain links TRBV5-1 with TRBJ2-3; 9 bases map to TRBD1. V was pared by 4 bases and J by 0 bases, with 9 bases of the junction left unmatched. The germline V gene encodes CDR1 SGHRS and CDR2 YFSETQ. The CDR3 totals 17 residues. The DNA for the CDR3 is TGCGCCAGCAGCCTATTCAACAGGGGGCATAGCACAGATACGCAGTATTTT. Protein: CASSLFNRGHSTDTQYF.

Comments on this clone: An end of the junction differs from the germline gene, which may be a read error. The CDR3 sequence is CASSLVKDREYYEQYF. As DNA, the CDR3 is TGTGCTAGCAGCTTAGTCAAGGACAGGGAATACTACGAGCAGTACTTC. The J gene is TRBJ2-7, the V gene TRBV7-7; 8 positions agree with TRBD1. This CDR3 comprises 16 residues. Germline lookup yields CDR1 SSHAT and CDR2 FNYEAQ (reference sequence).

This clone was recorded a few times. CDR3 bases: TGTGCCAGCAGCTTCAGCGTGGGCACAGATACGCAGTATTTT. It yields the protein CASSFSVGTDTQYF. This chain uses TRBV7-9 with TRBJ2-3; no definite D call. The germline V gene encodes CDR1 SEHNR and CDR2 FQNEAQ (reference sequence). Trimming took off 3 bases at V and 1 base at J, with 8 bases between the two ends. This CDR3 region has 14 residues.

The chain couples TRBV5-1 to TRBJ2-3; tentative D call: TRBD2 (6 bases). The CDR3 has 14 residues. CDR1 is SGHRS, CDR2 YFSETQ, per germline. Trimming shortened V by 4 bases and J by 5 bases, and 14 bases separated the two germline ends. This CDR3 is CASSPKRVEDTQYF. The DNA for the CDR3 is TGCGCCAGCAGCCCCAAGCGGGTTGAAGATACGCAGTATTTT. The whole variable domain, filled in from reference TRBV5-1 and TRBJ2-3, reads KAGVTQTPRYLIKTRGQQVTLSCSPISGHRSVSWYQQTPGQGLQFLFEYFSETQRNKGNFPGRFSGRQFSNSRSEMNVSTLELGDSALYLCASSPKRVEDTQYFGPGTRLTVL.

This CDR3 is CSVDVGYTF. In nucleotides, the CDR3 is TGCAGCGTTGACGTCGGCTACACCTTC. This rearrangement joins TRBV29-1 to TRBJ1-2; D is ambiguous. V gave up 3 bases and J gave up 8 bases, with 4 bases separating them. The CDR3 sequence is 9 residues long. Germline CDR1 SQVTM, CDR2 ANQGSEA.

This clone was seen a few times. The rearrangement links TRBV7-2 to TRBJ2-1; no reliable D call. The V gene's germline CDR1 is SGHTA and CDR2 FQGNSA. CDR3 size: 13 residues. The V gene lost 1 base and the J gene lost 10 bases, with 11 bases spanning the gap. In DNA form, the CDR3 reads TGTGCCAGCAGCTTAGGTGAAGTTCGGGAGCAGTTCTTC. It encodes CASSLGEVREQFF. Looking up the rest from reference TRBV7-2 and TRBJ2-1 gives the full variable domain: GAGVSQSPSNKVTEKGKDVELRCDPISGHTALYWYRQSLGQGLEFLIYFQGNSAPDKSGLPSDRFSAERTGGSVSTLTIQRTQQEDSAVYLCASSLGEVREQFFGPGTRLTVL.

This clone was counted at least ten times. The rearrangement joins TRBV6-6 to TRBJ1-2; 8 nucleotides agree with TRBD1. This CDR3 is 15 amino acids long. Per germline, CDR1 MNHNY and CDR2 SVGAGI (reference sequence). The junction had 10 bases not matched to a gene; V was cut back by 6 bases and J by 4 bases. The CDR3 loop is CASSQGQAMSYGYTF. Here the CDR3 DNA reads TGTGCCAGCAGCCAGGGACAGGCCATGAGCTATGGCTACACCTTC.

The J gene is TRBJ1-2, the V gene TRBV28, with TRBD1 matching 8 bases. Losses at the gene ends were 2 bases for V and 6 bases for J; bases not matched to a gene: 8. The CDR3 sequence is 15 residues long. Germline V gene lookup returns CDR1 MDHEN and CDR2 SYDVKM. The CDR3 DNA follows: TGTGCCAGCAGTTTAGGTGGACAGGGAGGTCATGGCTACACCTTC. As protein: CASSLGGQGGHGYTF.

The rearrangement links TRBV5-4 to TRBJ2-7, with a tentative D call TRBD2 (6 bases). Trimming took off 4 bases at V and 2 bases at J, with 10 bases between the two ends. This CDR3 is 13 amino acids long. CDR1 is SGHNT and CDR2 is YYREEE in the germline V gene (reference sequence). Written as DNA, the CDR3 is TGTGCCAGCAGCCCCCGGGGGACCTACGAGCAGTACTTC. Translated, it gives CASSPRGTYEQYF.

This chain connects TRBV20-1 to TRBJ1-1, with 10 bases matching TRBD1. The V and J ends lost 7 bases and 11 bases, in that order; junction bases with no gene match: 7. CDR3 size: 11 residues. Germline CDR1 DFQATT, CDR2 SNEGSKA (reference sequence). CDR3 residues: CSGWTGGRAFF. CDR3 nucleotide sequence: TGCAGTGGTTGGACAGGGGGACGCGCTTTCTTT.

The chain couples TRBV15 to TRBJ1-2; TRBD1 might be the D (6 bases). V lost 0 bases and J lost 7, with 18 bases in between. This CDR3 contains 16 residues. CDR1 and CDR2 from the germline V gene are LNHNV and YYDKDF (reference sequence). The CDR3 coding sequence is TGTGCCACCAGCAGAGATGCCCAGGGGCGACGTGGTGGCTACACCTTC. Protein sequence: CATSRDAQGRRGGYTF.

V is TRBV10-3 and J is TRBJ2-1, with TRBD2 matching 14 bases. The V gene's germline CDR1 is ENHRY and CDR2 SYGVKD. This CDR3 has 15 amino acids. J was trimmed by 5 bases and V by 6 bases; bases with no gene match: 3. DNA of the CDR3: TGTGCCATCAGGGGGACTAGCGGGGGCAACAATGAGCAGTTCTTC. Amino acids: CAIRGTSGGNNEQFF.

The gene calls are TRBV3-1 (or the pseudogene TRBV3-2) and TRBJ1-6; D gene ambiguous. The ends were cut back, 4 bases at V and 8 bases at J, with 12 bases in the middle. The CDR3 extends over 14 amino acids. Looked up from germline, CDR1 is LGHDT and CDR2 is YNNKEL (reference sequence). Here the CDR3 DNA reads TGTGCCAGCAGCCTCCACATCGGGGATTCACCCCTCCACTTT. As protein: CASSLHIGDSPLHF.

The J gene is TRBJ1-5, the V gene TRBV10-3; 7 nucleotides match TRBD1. Germline V lookup: CDR1 ENHRY, CDR2 SYGVKD. With 3 bases clipped from V and 3 bases from J, the junction kept 8 bases outside the gene matches. The CDR3 has 16 amino acids. The CDR3 spells CAISDPGGGPNQPQHF. The CDR3 coding sequence is TGTGCCATCAGTGATCCTGGAGGGGGCCCCAATCAGCCCCAGCATTTT.

This clone was observed at least ten times. The chain is built from TRBV4-1 and TRBJ2-7, with TRBD2 identical over 8 bases. Unmatched junction bases numbered 15, after V lost 4 bases and J lost 4 bases. There are 17 residues in the CDR3. Germline V gives CDR1 MGHRA, CDR2 YSYEKL. CDR3 in DNA: TGCGCCAGCAGCCCCTCTATACTAGCGGTTATGAGGTACGAGCAGTACTTC. This gives the protein CASSPSILAVMRYEQYF.

J is TRBJ2-3 and V is TRBV11-3; unclear D gene. CDR1 is SGHNT and CDR2 is YENEEA in the germline V gene. With 4 bases removed from V and 7 bases from J, the gap between germline ends came to 9 bases. The CDR3 extends over 12 amino acids. The CDR3, as DNA: TGTGCCAGCAGCTCGAACAGATATACGCAGTATTTT. It is translated as CASSSNRYTQYF.